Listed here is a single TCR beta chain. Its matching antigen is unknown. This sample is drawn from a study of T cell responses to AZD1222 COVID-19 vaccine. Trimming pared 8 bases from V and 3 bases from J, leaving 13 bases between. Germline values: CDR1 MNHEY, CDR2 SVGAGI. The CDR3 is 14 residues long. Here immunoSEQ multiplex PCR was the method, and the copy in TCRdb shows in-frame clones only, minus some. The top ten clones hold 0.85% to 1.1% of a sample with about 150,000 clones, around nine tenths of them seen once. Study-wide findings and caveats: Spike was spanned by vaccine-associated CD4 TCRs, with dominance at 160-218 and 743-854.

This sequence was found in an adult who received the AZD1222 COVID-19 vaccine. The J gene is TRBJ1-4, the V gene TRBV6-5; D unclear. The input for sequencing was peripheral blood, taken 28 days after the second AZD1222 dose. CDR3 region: CASGLLAANEKLFF. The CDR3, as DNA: TGTGCCAGCGGATTATTAGCGGCTAATGAAAAACTGTTTTTT.